The sequence of this T cell receptor (beta chain) was determined in a study of chronic HIV infection and antiretroviral therapy (dated by TCRdb to the mid-2010s). Library construction relied on 5' RACE. Instrument on record: Illumina MiSeq. TCRdb passed the public sequencing reads through fastp at Q25 and MiXCR, retaining productive beta sequences. Every distinct CDR3 protein forms one entry, paired with its most common genes and DNA. The sample data list 39,000 or so distinct CDR3 sequences, and about 8.1% of these were observed just once. Roughly 2.6% of the sample lies in the top ten. This clonotype was recorded many times. This clone's antigen is unknown. The record has no base qualities; no much larger clone is one base away. The germline V gene supplies CDR1 SGHRS and CDR2 YFSETQ. V sheds 2 bases and J sheds 1 base, leaving 6 bases between their ends. The CDR3 measures 13 amino acids from cysteine to phenylalanine. Only the CDR3 part of the read is kept: 39 bases, read in frame from the first base.

Sequencing was performed on peripheral blood. The origin of this receptor is an adult who had HIV and had not received antiretroviral therapy, or was an uninfected healthy control (not recorded which). The rearrangement joined TRBV5-1 to TRBJ1-1; the D segment cannot be called with confidence. At the DNA level, the sequence is TGCGCCAGCAGCTTCCGGGAGAACACTGAAGCTTTCTTT. It translates to CASSFRENTEAFF.